These 3 T cell receptor beta chains came from one sample sequenced in a study of control samples from healthy donors and cancer patients. Sequencing was performed with immunoSEQ multiplex PCR; in TCRdb, only in-frame clones are kept and a portion is missing. The sample lists some 170,000 clones; about 95% were seen once. Material: PBMCs. The receptor set was obtained from a man aged 60-69 years with colorectal cancer.

This chain joins TRBV18 and TRBJ2-2, with TRBD2 as a possible D gene (6 bases). The ends were cut back, 6 bases at V and 6 bases at J, with 11 bases in the middle. CDR1 is KGHSH and CDR2 is LQKENI in the germline V gene. The CDR3 sequence is 13 residues long. This CDR3 reads CASSLGGPGELFF. The CDR3 bases are TGTGCCAGCTCCCTCGGAGGGCCCGGGGAGCTGTTTTTT.

This sequence joins TRBV11-2 and TRBJ2-7; D is uncertain. Looked up from germline, CDR1 is SGHAT and CDR2 is FQNNGV. This CDR3 comprises 14 residues. Trimming cost V 3 bases and J 1 base, with 10 bases left between them. The chain's CDR3 is CASSFGAYSYEQYF. The CDR3 bases are TGTGCCAGCAGCTTCGGAGCGTATTCCTACGAGCAGTACTTC.

This clone has just a few counts. The chain carries TRBV15 and TRBJ1-6; 7 bases align to TRBD1. The J segment lost 3 bases and the V segment lost 1 base, leaving 3 bases of the junction unmatched. This CDR3 region has 16 residues. Germline-derived CDR1 and CDR2 are LNHNV and YYDKDF (reference sequence). In DNA form, the CDR3 reads TGTGCCACCAGCAGAGGTACAGGGGACTATAATTCACCCCTCCACTTT. Translation gives CATSRGTGDYNSPLHF.